Listed here is a single TCR beta chain. What this receptor recognizes is not known. Per-base qualities were not stored, and no clone one base away is much larger. The sample comes from a study of blood T cell repertoires in COVID-19 (dated by TCRdb to about 2020). Broadly, across the study: Samples covering the acute and convalescent phases of COVID-19 were provided by collaborators in the United States, Italy and Spain. The material from the prospective study consisted of cDNA or gDNA derived from T cells, B-cell-depleted T cells, or PBMCs. Subjects who had been exposed to COVID-19, were actively infected with it, or had recovered from it provided the deeply sampled blood TCRbeta repertoires that made up the dataset. A freely available public database, intended as a resource for researchers studying the immune response to SARS-CoV-2, is where the repertoires were released. Samples were obtained from the ongoing ImmuneRACE study (first 160 participants) and from some 1,200 subjects provided by 6 global collaborators. The sample metadata nearly always contained a de-identified subject ID, COVID-19 status, age in years and sex. Where available, HLA class I and class II types were obtained from metadata supplied by the sample provider rather than from assay-based typing.

TCRbeta CDR3 regions were amplified from genomic DNA by means of the immunoSEQ Assay, a bias-controlled multiplex PCR. Processing in the source paper ran as follows. Within the assay, amplification of reference gene primers was used to estimate how many nucleated cells each sample contained. Sequence reads were collapsed and filtered to measure the absolute abundance of every unique TCRbeta CDR3 rearrangement. For each sample, productive Simpson clonality was calculated as the square root of Simpson's diversity index across productive rearrangements. The clones in this table, taken by TCRdb from immuneACCESS, are in-frame only. Not every clone is retained; where verified, under half of the shortfall comes from an unresolved V gene, and the cause of the rest is unknown. V, J and clone size are taken as reported in that table, and D and trimming were inferred from the DNA itself. The sample contains about 45,000 clones, 83% of them found a single time. The leading ten clones occupy roughly 8.2% of the sample.

The collaborating institutions used their own protocols to collect whole blood in K2EDTA tubes. For TCRbeta analysis, collaborators shipped samples as frozen whole blood, isolated PBMCs, or DNA extracted from either of those sample types. Measured from the cysteine to the phenylalanine, the CDR3 is 16 residues long. Just the 48-base CDR3 DNA is kept, in frame starting at base 1. For CDR1 and CDR2, the germline V gene lists SGHTA and FQGNSA. Here V drops 5 bases and J drops 7 bases, and the junction holds 10 bases not matched to any gene. Study-level results and caveats: How much clinical and demographic metadata was included differed by source and by participant, and the metadata was provided uncurated.

Sample: peripheral blood. This clonotype was obtained from an elderly man in a cohort sampled during active COVID-19. The chain couples TRBV7-2 to TRBJ2-3, with 12 middle bases fitting TRBD2. CDR3 protein: CASSTPSLAGGHTQYF. The bases read TGTGCCAGCAGCACTCCCTCACTAGCGGGAGGCCATACGCAGTATTTT.